This T cell receptor beta chain was captured by sequencing in a study of blood T cell repertoires in COVID-19. Study-level background: The United States, Italy and Spain provided the acute and convalescent COVID-19 samples.

The length of the CDR3 is 15 residues. Germline CDR1 is MNHEY and CDR2 is SVGAGI. With 5 bases clipped from V and 4 bases from J, the junction kept 7 bases outside the gene matches. TCRdb's table, derived via immunoSEQ multiplex PCR, lists solely in-frame clones and lacks some. This table has around 300,000 clones, about 88% appearing once. Sequences were obtained from PBMCs or T cells enriched from blood (not recorded which). The V call is TRBV6-5, the J call TRBJ2-2; 7 bases agree with TRBD1. The clonotype originates from a woman between 45 and 65 years old who had recovered from COVID-19. The CDR3 region has the DNA TGTGCCAGCAGTCCGACAGGGTTGGGCACCGGGGAGCTGTTTTTT. This codes for CASSPTGLGTGELFF.